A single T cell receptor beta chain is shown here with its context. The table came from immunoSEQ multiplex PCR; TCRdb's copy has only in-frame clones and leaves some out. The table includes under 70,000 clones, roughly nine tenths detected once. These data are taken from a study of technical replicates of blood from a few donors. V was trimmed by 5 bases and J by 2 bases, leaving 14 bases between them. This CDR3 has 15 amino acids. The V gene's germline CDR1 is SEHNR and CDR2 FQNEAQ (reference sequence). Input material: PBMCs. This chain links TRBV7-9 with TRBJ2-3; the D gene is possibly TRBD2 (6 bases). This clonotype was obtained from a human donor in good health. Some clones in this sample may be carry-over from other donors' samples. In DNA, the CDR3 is TGTGCCAGCAGCATCTCGGCGGGGACCACAGATACGCAGTATTTT. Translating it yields CASSISAGTTDTQYF.